The entry that follows covers one T cell receptor (beta chain) sequence. Trimming shortened V by 6 bases and J by 4 bases, and 13 bases separated the two germline ends. Germline loops: CDR1 LNHDA, CDR2 SQIVND (reference sequence). The CDR3 contains 13 residues. This sample was included in a study of cytomegalovirus exposure and HLA in healthy donors. PCR was performed using 60 Vbeta and 13 Jbeta primers. Sequencing used immunoSEQ multiplex PCR; TCRdb keeps in-frame clones, though not all of them. The repertoire holds about 190,000 clones, with approximately 82% as singletons. Sequencing was carried out using PBMCs. This chain joins TRBV19 and TRBJ2-7, with TRBD2 as a possible D gene (6 bases). This receptor was obtained from a woman aged 25 to 45 in good health and CMV-seronegative. In DNA, the CDR3 is TGTGCCAGTAGGTCCCGGGACTTTTACGAGCAGTACTTC. It specifies CASRSRDFYEQYF.